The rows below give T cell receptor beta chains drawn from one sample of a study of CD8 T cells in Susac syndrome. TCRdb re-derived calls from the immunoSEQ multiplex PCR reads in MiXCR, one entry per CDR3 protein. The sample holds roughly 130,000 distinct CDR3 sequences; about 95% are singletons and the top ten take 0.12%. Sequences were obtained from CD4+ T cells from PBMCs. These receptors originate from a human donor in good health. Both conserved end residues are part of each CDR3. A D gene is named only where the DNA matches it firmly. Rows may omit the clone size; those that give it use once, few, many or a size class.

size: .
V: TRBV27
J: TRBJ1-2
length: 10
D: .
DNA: TGTGCCAGCATTGACTATGGCTACACCTTC
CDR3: CASIDYGYTF

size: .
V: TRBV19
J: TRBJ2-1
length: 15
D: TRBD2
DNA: TGTGCCAGTAGTCCGCCGGGACTACCTCTCCATGAGCAGTTCTTC
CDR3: CASSPPGLPLHEQFF

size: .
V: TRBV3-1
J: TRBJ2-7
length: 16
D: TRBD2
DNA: TGTGCCAGCAGCCTACGAGGACTAGCGGGAGGGCGCGAGCAGTACTTC
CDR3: CASSLRGLAGGREQYF

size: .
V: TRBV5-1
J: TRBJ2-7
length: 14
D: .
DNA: TGCGCCAGCAGCTCTTCGGGGTCCCGGGACGAGCAGTACTTC
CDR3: CASSSSGSRDEQYF

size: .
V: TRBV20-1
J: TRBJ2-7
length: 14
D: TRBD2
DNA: TGCAGTGCTAGTGGCGGGAGGGCTGCGTACGAGCAGTACTTC
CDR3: CSASGGRAAYEQYF

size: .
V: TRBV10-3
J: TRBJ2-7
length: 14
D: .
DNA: TGTGCCATCAGTGCTTGGGGGGTCACCTACGAGCAGTACTTC
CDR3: CAISAWGVTYEQYF

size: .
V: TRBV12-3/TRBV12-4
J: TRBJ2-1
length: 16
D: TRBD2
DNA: TGTGCCAGCAGTTTAGCGCGACTAGCGGTAAACAATGAGCAGTTCTTC
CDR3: CASSLARLAVNNEQFF

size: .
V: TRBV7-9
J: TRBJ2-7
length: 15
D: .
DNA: TGTGCCAGCAGCCTAGGGAAGGGACCGTCCTACGAGCAGTACTTC
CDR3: CASSLGKGPSYEQYF

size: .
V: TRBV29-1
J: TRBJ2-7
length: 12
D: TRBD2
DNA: TGCAGCGTTGGGGGAGGGGACCGGGAGCAGTACTTC
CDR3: CSVGGGDREQYF

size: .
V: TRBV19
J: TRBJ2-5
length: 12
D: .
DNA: TGTGCCAGTAGTACCCTAGGGTCGACCCAGTACTTC
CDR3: CASSTLGSTQYF

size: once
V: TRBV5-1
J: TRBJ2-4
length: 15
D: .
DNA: TGCGCCAGCAGCCTCCCTACAGCGGAAAAAAACATTCAGTACTTC
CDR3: CASSLPTAEKNIQYF

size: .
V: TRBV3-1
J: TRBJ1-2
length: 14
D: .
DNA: TGTGCCAGCAGCCAAATTATTGGGCCTGCTGGCTACACCTTC
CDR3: CASSQIIGPAGYTF

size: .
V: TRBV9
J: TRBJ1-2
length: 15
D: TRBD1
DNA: TGTGCCAGCAGCGTAGGGGACAGACAATTCTATGGCTACACCTTC
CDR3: CASSVGDRQFYGYTF

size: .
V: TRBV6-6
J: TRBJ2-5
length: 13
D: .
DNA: TGTGCCAGCAGCTCTGGGGAGGTGAAGACCCAGTACTTC
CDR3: CASSSGEVKTQYF

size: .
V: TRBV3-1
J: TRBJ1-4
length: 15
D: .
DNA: TGTGCCAGCAGCCAAGCGGGGGGGCGAAATGAAAAACTGTTTTTT
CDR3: CASSQAGGRNEKLFF

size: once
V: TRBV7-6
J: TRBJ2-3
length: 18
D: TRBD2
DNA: TGTGCCAGCAGCTTAGCGCCGCTAGCGGGAGGCAGCACAGATACGCAGTATTTT
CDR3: CASSLAPLAGGSTDTQYF

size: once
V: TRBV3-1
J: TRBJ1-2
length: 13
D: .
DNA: TGTGCCAGCAGCCAAGTCCCAGGGTATGGCTACACCTTC
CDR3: CASSQVPGYGYTF

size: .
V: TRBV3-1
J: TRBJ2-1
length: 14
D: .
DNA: TGTGCCAGCGGCAGGCGTAGCTCCTACAATGAGCAGTTCTTC
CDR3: CASGRRSSYNEQFF

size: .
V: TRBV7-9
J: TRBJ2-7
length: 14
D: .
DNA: TGTGCCAGCAGCTTACTAGTAGGGACCTACGAGCAGTACTTC
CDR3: CASSLLVGTYEQYF

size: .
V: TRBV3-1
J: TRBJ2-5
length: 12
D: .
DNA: TGTGCCAGCAGCCCCCACCAAGAGACCCAGTACTTC
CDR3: CASSPHQETQYF

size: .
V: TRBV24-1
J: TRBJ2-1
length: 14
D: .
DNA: TGTGCCACCAGCGCTAGCGCCAGGGGGGGGGAGCAGTTCTTC
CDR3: CATSASARGGEQFF

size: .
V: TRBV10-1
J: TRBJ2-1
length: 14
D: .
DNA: TGCGCCAGCAGTGAAGCTAGCAAGGGCAATGAGCAGTTCTTC
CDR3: CASSEASKGNEQFF

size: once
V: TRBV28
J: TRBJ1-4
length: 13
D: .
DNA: TGTGCCAGCAGTTTGCCCAGCCTTGAAAAACTGTTTTTT
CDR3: CASSLPSLEKLFF

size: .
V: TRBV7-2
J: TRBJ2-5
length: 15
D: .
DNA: TGTGCCAGCAGCTCAAGAGTTACGGGGGCGGAGACCCAGTACTTC
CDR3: CASSSRVTGAETQYF

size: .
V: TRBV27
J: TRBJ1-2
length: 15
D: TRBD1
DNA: TGTGCCAGCAGTTTTGGGACAGAGAGGGGTTATGGCTACACCTTC
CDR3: CASSFGTERGYGYTF

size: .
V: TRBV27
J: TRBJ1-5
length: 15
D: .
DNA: TGTGCCAGCAGTTTATCGCAAGCTAGCAATCAGCCCCAGCATTTT
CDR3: CASSLSQASNQPQHF

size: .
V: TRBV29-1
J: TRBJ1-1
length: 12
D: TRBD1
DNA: TGCAGCGGGACAGGGCCAAACACTGAAGCTTTCTTT
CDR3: CSGTGPNTEAFF

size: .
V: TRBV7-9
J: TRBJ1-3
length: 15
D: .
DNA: TGTGCCAGCAGCCCCGAGTATGAGGGTCGAGACACCATATATTTT
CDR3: CASSPEYEGRDTIYF

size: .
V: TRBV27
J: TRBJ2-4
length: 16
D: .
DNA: TGTGCCAGCAGTCCCCAGGGGGGTTGGGCCGGAGACATTCAGTACTTC
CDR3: CASSPQGGWAGDIQYF

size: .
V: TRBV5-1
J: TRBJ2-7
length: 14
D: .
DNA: TGCGCCAGCAGCCCCGGAGGGGAACCTTACGAGCAGTACTTC
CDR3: CASSPGGEPYEQYF

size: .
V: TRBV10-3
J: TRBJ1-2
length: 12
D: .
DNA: TGTGCCATCAGCGCCGGGGCGTCGGGCTACACCTTC
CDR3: CAISAGASGYTF

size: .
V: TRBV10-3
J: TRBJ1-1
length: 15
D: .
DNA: TGTGCCATCAGTGAGGGTTCTCCTTTGAACACTGAAGCTTTCTTT
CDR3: CAISEGSPLNTEAFF

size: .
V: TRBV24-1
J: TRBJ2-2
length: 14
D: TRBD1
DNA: TGTGCCACCAGGGGGACAGGGGATGGCGGGGAGCTGTTTTTT
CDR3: CATRGTGDGGELFF

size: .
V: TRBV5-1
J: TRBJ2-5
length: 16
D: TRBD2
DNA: TGCGCCAGCAGCCCAGCCCCGCGGGAGGGCAGGGAGACCCAGTACTTC
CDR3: CASSPAPREGRETQYF

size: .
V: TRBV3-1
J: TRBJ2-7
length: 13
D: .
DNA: TGTGCCAGCAGCCCTGGGGACCCTTACGAGCAGTACTTC
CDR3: CASSPGDPYEQYF

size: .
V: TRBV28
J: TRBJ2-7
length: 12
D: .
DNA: TGTGCCAGCAGAGACAGGCAGTACGAGCAGTACTTC
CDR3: CASRDRQYEQYF

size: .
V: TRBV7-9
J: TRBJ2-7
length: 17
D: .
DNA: TGTGCCAGCAGCTCAACGATGGGGCTAGGACAGTCCGTGCAGCAGTACTTC
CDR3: CASSSTMGLGQSVQQYF

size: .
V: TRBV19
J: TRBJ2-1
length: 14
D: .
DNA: TGTGCCAGTAGTCCCCGGGACACCTACAATGAGCAGTTCTTC
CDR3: CASSPRDTYNEQFF

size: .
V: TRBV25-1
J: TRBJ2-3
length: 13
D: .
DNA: TGTGCCAGCAGTGCTCAAGGGGCAGATACGCAGTATTTT
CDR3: CASSAQGADTQYF

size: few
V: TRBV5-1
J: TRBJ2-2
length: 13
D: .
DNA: TGCGCCAGCAGCTTAGGCGACACCGGGGAGCTGTTTTTT
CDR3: CASSLGDTGELFF

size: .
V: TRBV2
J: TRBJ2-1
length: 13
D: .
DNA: TGTGCCAGCGGGATTAGCTCCTACAATGAGCAGTTCTTC
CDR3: CASGISSYNEQFF

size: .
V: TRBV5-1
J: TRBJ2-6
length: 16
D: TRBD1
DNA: TGCGCCAGCAGCTTCAGGGGGCTAGCTGGGGCCAACGTCCTGACTTTC
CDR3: CASSFRGLAGANVLTF

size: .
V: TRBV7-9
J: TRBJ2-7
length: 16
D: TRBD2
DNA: TGTGCCAGCAGCTTACCAGGACTAGCGGGAGGTTACGAGCAGTACTTC
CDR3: CASSLPGLAGGYEQYF

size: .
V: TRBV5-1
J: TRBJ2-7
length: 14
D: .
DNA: TGCGCCAGCAGCTCCGACAGCCTCTCCTACGAGCAGTACTTC
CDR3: CASSSDSLSYEQYF

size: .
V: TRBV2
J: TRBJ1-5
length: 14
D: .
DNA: TGTGCCAGCAGTGTAGGGGAGAGGAATCAGCCCCAGCATTTT
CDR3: CASSVGERNQPQHF

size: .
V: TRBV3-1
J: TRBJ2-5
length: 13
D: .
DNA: TGTGCCAGCAGCCAGCCGGTAGGAGAGACCCAGTACTTC
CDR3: CASSQPVGETQYF

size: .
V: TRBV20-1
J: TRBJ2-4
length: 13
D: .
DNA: TGCAGTGCTAGAGCCGGCCAGAAAAACATTCAGTACTTC
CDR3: CSARAGQKNIQYF

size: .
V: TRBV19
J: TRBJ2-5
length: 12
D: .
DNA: TGTGCCAGTAGTGAGGGCCTGGGGACCCAGTACTTC
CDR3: CASSEGLGTQYF

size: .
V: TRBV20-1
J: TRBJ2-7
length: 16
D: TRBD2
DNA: TGCAGTGCTAGAGCCGACCTAGCGGGAGGGTCCCACGAGCAGTACTTC
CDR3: CSARADLAGGSHEQYF

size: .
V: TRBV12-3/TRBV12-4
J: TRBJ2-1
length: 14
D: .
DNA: TGTGCCAGCAGTTGGGGTGGGAGTTTGAATGAGCAGTTCTTC
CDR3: CASSWGGSLNEQFF

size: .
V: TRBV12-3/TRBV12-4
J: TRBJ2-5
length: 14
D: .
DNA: TGTGCCAGCAGTGCAGGCGTGGAGGGTGTGACCCAGTACTTC
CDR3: CASSAGVEGVTQYF

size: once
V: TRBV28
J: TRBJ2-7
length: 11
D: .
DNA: TGTGCCAGCAGTGCCACTCACGAGCAGTACTTC
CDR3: CASSATHEQYF

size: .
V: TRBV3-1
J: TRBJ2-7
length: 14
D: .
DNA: TGTGCCAGCAGCCAGGGTTGGAGCTCCTACGAGCAGTACTTC
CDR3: CASSQGWSSYEQYF

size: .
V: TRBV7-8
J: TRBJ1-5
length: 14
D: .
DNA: TGTGCCAGCAGCTTGGGACTGAACAATCAGCCCCAGCATTTT
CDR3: CASSLGLNNQPQHF

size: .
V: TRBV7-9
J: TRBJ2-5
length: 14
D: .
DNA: TGTGCCAGCAGCCCGTTGCGTGGGAGGGAGACCCAGTACTTC
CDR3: CASSPLRGRETQYF

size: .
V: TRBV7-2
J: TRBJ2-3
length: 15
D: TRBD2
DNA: TGTGCCAGCAGCGTGGGGACTAGCGGGGCAGATACGCAGTATTTT
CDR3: CASSVGTSGADTQYF

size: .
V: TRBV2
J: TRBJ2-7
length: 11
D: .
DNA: TGTGCCAGCACCGGGATGAACGAGCAGTACTTC
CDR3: CASTGMNEQYF

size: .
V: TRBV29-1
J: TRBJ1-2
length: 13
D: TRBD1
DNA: TGCAGCGCCGGGGACAGCCTTAACTATGGCTACACCTTC
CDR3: CSAGDSLNYGYTF

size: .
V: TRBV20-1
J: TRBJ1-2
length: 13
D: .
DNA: TGCAGTGCTGGGGCATTTCTCGCGGGCGGCTACACCTTC
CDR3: CSAGAFLAGGYTF